This record covers a single T cell receptor beta chain. Libraries were prepared by immunoSEQ multiplex PCR; TCRdb keeps only in-frame clonotypes and omits some of them. The sample has over 130,000 clones, approximately 80% seen once. Looked up from germline, CDR1 is LGHNA and CDR2 is YNFKEQ. Trimming removed 3 bases from V and 0 bases from J; junction bases left unmatched: 7. This CDR3 has 16 amino acids. The sample comes from a study of blood T cell repertoires in COVID-19. This TCR came from a man aged 45-65 years in a cohort exposed to, infected with or recovered from COVID-19 (not recorded which). This chain uses TRBV4-2 with TRBJ2-7; 8 nucleotides match TRBD1. Specimen: PBMCs or T cells enriched from blood (not recorded which). The CDR3 here is CASSQDRAVSSYEQYF. CDR3 DNA: TGTGCCAGCAGCCAGGACAGGGCCGTGAGCTCCTACGAGCAGTACTTC.